The rows below give T cell receptor beta chains drawn from one sample of a study of Ad26.COV2.S vaccination and SARS-CoV-2 variants. Only in-frame clones appear in the TCRdb table, and some are missing; sequencing was by immunoSEQ multiplex PCR. The profile shows 380,000 or so clones, about 88% of them singletons. Sequenced here: peripheral blood, sampled in a trial of Ad26.COV2.S vaccine versus placebo. All receptors come from a person aged 18-60 years who received the Ad26.COV2.S COVID-19 vaccine or a placebo. Both conserved end residues are part of each CDR3. Fields, in order: J gene, clone size, D gene, V gene, CDR3 DNA, CDR3 protein. A D gene is named only where the DNA matches it firmly. Part of the rows lack a size; the others show once, few, many or a class for expanded clones.

J gene: TRBJ2-7; clone size: .; D gene: .; V gene: TRBV10-2; CDR3 DNA: TGCGCCAGCAGGCCAAGGGGTAGGGACGAGCAGTACTTC; CDR3 protein: CASRPRGRDEQYF
J gene: TRBJ2-2; clone size: .; D gene: TRBD1; V gene: TRBV6-6; CDR3 DNA: TGTGCCAGCAGTTACTCGACAGGGAGAACCGGGGAGCTGTTTTTT; CDR3 protein: CASSYSTGRTGELFF
J gene: TRBJ1-2; clone size: few; D gene: .; V gene: TRBV7-2; CDR3 DNA: TGTGCCAGCAGCTTAGAGAGGAACTATGGCTACACCTTC; CDR3 protein: CASSLERNYGYTF
J gene: TRBJ1-3; clone size: .; D gene: .; V gene: TRBV11-2; CDR3 DNA: TGTGCCAGCAGCTTAGTTGGAGGATTGAACTCTGGAAACACCATATATTTT; CDR3 protein: CASSLVGGLNSGNTIYF
J gene: TRBJ2-3; clone size: .; D gene: TRBD1; V gene: TRBV27; CDR3 DNA: TGTGCCAGCAGTTCTTCCCAGGGGGCGACAGATACGCAGTATTTT; CDR3 protein: CASSSSQGATDTQYF
J gene: TRBJ2-7; clone size: .; D gene: .; V gene: TRBV6-2/TRBV6-3; CDR3 DNA: TGTGCCAGCAGCCAAGCAGGAGAGCAGTACTTC; CDR3 protein: CASSQAGEQYF
J gene: TRBJ1-2; clone size: once; D gene: .; V gene: TRBV7-3; CDR3 DNA: TGTGCCAGCAGCGCCTATACTAACTATGGCTACACCTTC; CDR3 protein: CASSAYTNYGYTF
J gene: TRBJ2-7; clone size: .; D gene: TRBD1; V gene: TRBV11-2; CDR3 DNA: TGTGCCAGCCACAGGACAGGGAGATACGAGCAGTACTTC; CDR3 protein: CASHRTGRYEQYF
J gene: TRBJ2-5; clone size: .; D gene: .; V gene: TRBV5-1; CDR3 DNA: TGCGCCAGCAGCTTGGGACAGTCGGAGACCCAGTACTTC; CDR3 protein: CASSLGQSETQYF
J gene: TRBJ1-5; clone size: .; D gene: TRBD1; V gene: TRBV30; CDR3 DNA: TGTGCCTGGAGTACGGACAGGGGGAGCAATCAGCCCCAGCATTTT; CDR3 protein: CAWSTDRGSNQPQHF
J gene: TRBJ1-2; clone size: .; D gene: .; V gene: TRBV10-3; CDR3 DNA: TGTGCCATCACCTCCGGGGGTGAAAACTATGGCTACACCTTC; CDR3 protein: CAITSGGENYGYTF
J gene: TRBJ1-4; clone size: .; D gene: .; V gene: TRBV29-1; CDR3 DNA: TGCAGCGCTGTGGACGGCACTGCAACTAATGAAAAACTGTTTTTT; CDR3 protein: CSAVDGTATNEKLFF
J gene: TRBJ1-5; clone size: .; D gene: .; V gene: TRBV25-1; CDR3 DNA: TGTGCCAGCAGTGAAGGGGGACCCAACAATCAGCCCCAGCATTTT; CDR3 protein: CASSEGGPNNQPQHF
J gene: TRBJ2-7; clone size: .; D gene: .; V gene: TRBV9; CDR3 DNA: TGTGCCAGCAGCGTAGAGGCGCAGGGTACCCACGAGCAGTACTTC; CDR3 protein: CASSVEAQGTHEQYF
J gene: TRBJ1-1; clone size: few; D gene: .; V gene: TRBV4-1; CDR3 DNA: TGCGCCAGCAGCCAAGATCGGACGGAGAACACTGAAGCTTTCTTT; CDR3 protein: CASSQDRTENTEAFF
J gene: TRBJ1-4; clone size: many; D gene: .; V gene: TRBV3-1/TRBV3-2; CDR3 DNA: TGTGCCAGCAGCCAACCCCGGGGAACTAAGGCTAATGAAAAACTGTTTTTT; CDR3 protein: CASSQPRGTKANEKLFF
J gene: TRBJ2-7; clone size: .; D gene: TRBD1; V gene: TRBV2; CDR3 DNA: TGTGCCAGCAGAACAGGGGACCCCTACGAGCAGTACTTC; CDR3 protein: CASRTGDPYEQYF
J gene: TRBJ1-5; clone size: .; D gene: .; V gene: TRBV19; CDR3 DNA: TGTGCCAGTAAGGACGCATATAGCAATCAGCCCCAGCATTTT; CDR3 protein: CASKDAYSNQPQHF
J gene: TRBJ1-3; clone size: .; D gene: .; V gene: TRBV7-2; CDR3 DNA: TGTGCCAGCAGCTTATTTGGGGGATCCTTCTCTGGAAACACCATATATTTT; CDR3 protein: CASSLFGGSFSGNTIYF
J gene: TRBJ2-2; clone size: .; D gene: TRBD1; V gene: TRBV7-3; CDR3 DNA: TGTGCCAGCAGCCCTAGGGACAGGTCCACCGGGGAGCTGTTTTTT; CDR3 protein: CASSPRDRSTGELFF
J gene: TRBJ2-3; clone size: once; D gene: TRBD1; V gene: TRBV7-6; CDR3 DNA: TGTGCCAGCAGCTTAAGGCAGAGACAGGGGGCAGATACGCAGTATTTT; CDR3 protein: CASSLRQRQGADTQYF
J gene: TRBJ1-1; clone size: .; D gene: .; V gene: TRBV5-4; CDR3 DNA: TGTGCCAGCAGCCCGGTGCGGGGGAACACTGAAGCTTTCTTT; CDR3 protein: CASSPVRGNTEAFF
J gene: TRBJ1-5; clone size: once; D gene: .; V gene: TRBV11-2; CDR3 DNA: TGTGCCAGCAGCCCCGGGACATCGAGCAATCAGCCCCAGCATTTT; CDR3 protein: CASSPGTSSNQPQHF
J gene: TRBJ2-3; clone size: .; D gene: .; V gene: TRBV18; CDR3 DNA: TGTGCCAGCTCACCCCTCCCTTTCGATACGCAGTATTTT; CDR3 protein: CASSPLPFDTQYF
J gene: TRBJ1-2; clone size: .; D gene: .; V gene: TRBV6-5; CDR3 DNA: TGTGCCAGCAGTTACTTTGCCGGAGCGAGTAGCGTAAGCTACACCTTC; CDR3 protein: CASSYFAGASSVSYTF
J gene: TRBJ2-7; clone size: .; D gene: .; V gene: TRBV7-6; CDR3 DNA: TGTGCCAGCAGCTTAAAAGGGCCCTACGAGCAGTACTTC; CDR3 protein: CASSLKGPYEQYF
J gene: TRBJ2-7; clone size: .; D gene: .; V gene: TRBV11-2; CDR3 DNA: TGTGCCAGCAGCTTACAGGGGATAGACTACGAGCAGTACTTC; CDR3 protein: CASSLQGIDYEQYF
J gene: TRBJ2-3; clone size: few; D gene: .; V gene: TRBV7-8; CDR3 DNA: TGTGCCAGCAGCTTAACTTGGTTAGCGATCCGGGGGCGAGTAGATACGCAGTATTTT; CDR3 protein: CASSLTWLAIRGRVDTQYF
J gene: TRBJ2-3; clone size: few; D gene: .; V gene: TRBV5-1; CDR3 DNA: TGCGCCAGCAGCTTCCAGACTAGCACAGATACGCAGTATTTT; CDR3 protein: CASSFQTSTDTQYF
J gene: TRBJ1-5; clone size: once; D gene: .; V gene: TRBV15; CDR3 DNA: TGTGCCACCAGCAGAGTAGGAAGCAATCAGCCCCAGCATTTT; CDR3 protein: CATSRVGSNQPQHF
J gene: TRBJ1-1; clone size: .; D gene: .; V gene: TRBV15; CDR3 DNA: TGTGCCACCGGAGGTCGGGAGGGGAGGACTGAAGCTTTCTTT; CDR3 protein: CATGGREGRTEAFF
J gene: TRBJ2-3; clone size: .; D gene: .; V gene: TRBV5-6; CDR3 DNA: TGTGCCAGCAGCTTGGGGACAGCCCAATCGGATACGCAGTATTTT; CDR3 protein: CASSLGTAQSDTQYF
J gene: TRBJ1-2; clone size: .; D gene: TRBD1; V gene: TRBV19; CDR3 DNA: TGTGCCACAAAACAGGGGGCCCTCCGCTATGGCTACACCTTC; CDR3 protein: CATKQGALRYGYTF
J gene: TRBJ1-1; clone size: once; D gene: .; V gene: TRBV20-1; CDR3 DNA: TGCAGGCCAACGGGGACTGAAGCTTTCTTT; CDR3 protein: CRPTGTEAFF
J gene: TRBJ1-3; clone size: .; D gene: TRBD1; V gene: TRBV7-2; CDR3 DNA: TGTGCCAGCAGCTTGATTGGGACAGGGACTGGAAACACCATATATTTT; CDR3 protein: CASSLIGTGTGNTIYF
J gene: TRBJ2-7; clone size: .; D gene: .; V gene: TRBV18; CDR3 DNA: TGTGCCAGCTCACCACCCTACGGCACCTACGAGCAGTACTTC; CDR3 protein: CASSPPYGTYEQYF
J gene: TRBJ2-1; clone size: once; D gene: .; V gene: TRBV25-1; CDR3 DNA: TGTGCCAGCAGTGAAGGTGTGCACTCCTACAATGAGCAGTTCTTC; CDR3 protein: CASSEGVHSYNEQFF
J gene: TRBJ2-3; clone size: .; D gene: .; V gene: TRBV7-9; CDR3 DNA: TGTGCCAGCAGGCCCGATTCTGGGCAAGGTTTCACAGATACGCAGTATTTT; CDR3 protein: CASRPDSGQGFTDTQYF
J gene: TRBJ2-5; clone size: .; D gene: .; V gene: TRBV5-4; CDR3 DNA: TGTGCCAGCAGCTTGGCGGGTAGCAGCCAAGAGACCCAGTACTTC; CDR3 protein: CASSLAGSSQETQYF
J gene: TRBJ1-6; clone size: .; D gene: .; V gene: TRBV18; CDR3 DNA: TGTGCCAGCTCACCACGTACAGGGACAAATTCACCCCTCCACTTT; CDR3 protein: CASSPRTGTNSPLHF
J gene: TRBJ2-3; clone size: .; D gene: TRBD2; V gene: TRBV9; CDR3 DNA: TGTGCCAGCAGAAAGTGGGGGACTAGCGACCCCACAGATACGCAGTATTTT; CDR3 protein: CASRKWGTSDPTDTQYF
J gene: TRBJ2-6; clone size: .; D gene: .; V gene: TRBV5-6; CDR3 DNA: TGTGCCAGCAGCTTGGCGGGATCAGGGGCCAACGTCCTGACTTTC; CDR3 protein: CASSLAGSGANVLTF
J gene: TRBJ2-2; clone size: .; D gene: .; V gene: TRBV7-8; CDR3 DNA: TGTGCCAGCAGCGAAAAGAACACCGGGGAGCTGTTTTTT; CDR3 protein: CASSEKNTGELFF
J gene: TRBJ2-7; clone size: .; D gene: TRBD2; V gene: TRBV7-3; CDR3 DNA: TGTGCCAGCAGCCTAACGCCAGCGGGAGGGCCCGTCGACGAGCAGTACTTC; CDR3 protein: CASSLTPAGGPVDEQYF
J gene: TRBJ1-5; clone size: .; D gene: .; V gene: TRBV6-5; CDR3 DNA: TGTGCCAGCAGTTATAGAGAGAGCAATCAGCCCCAGCATTTT; CDR3 protein: CASSYRESNQPQHF
J gene: TRBJ2-1; clone size: once; D gene: TRBD2; V gene: TRBV19; CDR3 DNA: TGTGCCAGTAGTAGTCGGACTAGCTCCTACAATGAGCAGTTCTTC; CDR3 protein: CASSSRTSSYNEQFF
J gene: TRBJ2-7; clone size: .; D gene: .; V gene: TRBV15; CDR3 DNA: TGTGCCACCAGCAGATCCTCGGGTAACTACGAGCAGTACTTC; CDR3 protein: CATSRSSGNYEQYF
J gene: TRBJ2-2; clone size: .; D gene: .; V gene: TRBV5-5; CDR3 DNA: TGTGCCAGCAGCTTGGGTTCGAAGGGAACCGGGGAGCTGTTTTTT; CDR3 protein: CASSLGSKGTGELFF